This entry is about one T cell receptor (beta chain). Its antigen is not known. The entry originates in a study of shared clonotypes between healthy human individuals. Points from the study as a whole: Enrolling few donors narrowed the genetic and exposure-history diversity that was represented.

Deep was the level at which the assay was run. Across several immunoSEQ plates, the genomic DNA of each subset was split evenly. Sorted-subset replicate PCRs used about 200 ng of genomic DNA. This amount corresponded to 25,000 to 30,000 T cell genomes. Method: immunoSEQ multiplex PCR; TCRdb's copy keeps in-frame clones and lacks some. The sample consists of some 2.1 million clones, approximately 95% of them appearing once. Trimming removed 0 bases at V and 7 bases at J, with 18 bases between. Germline CDR1 is MGHRA and CDR2 is YSYEKL. The CDR3 length is 16 residues. The sequenced material came from naive CD4+ T cells sorted from blood. The subset: CD45RA+ positively selected. This chain joins TRBV4-1 and TRBJ1-2; D gene unclear. The clonotype was recovered from a man aged 18 to 29 in good health. The CDR3 nucleotides are TGCGCCAGCAGCCAAGATTCGTTAGGACCACCCCGTGGCTACACCTTC. Protein sequence: CASSQDSLGPPRGYTF.